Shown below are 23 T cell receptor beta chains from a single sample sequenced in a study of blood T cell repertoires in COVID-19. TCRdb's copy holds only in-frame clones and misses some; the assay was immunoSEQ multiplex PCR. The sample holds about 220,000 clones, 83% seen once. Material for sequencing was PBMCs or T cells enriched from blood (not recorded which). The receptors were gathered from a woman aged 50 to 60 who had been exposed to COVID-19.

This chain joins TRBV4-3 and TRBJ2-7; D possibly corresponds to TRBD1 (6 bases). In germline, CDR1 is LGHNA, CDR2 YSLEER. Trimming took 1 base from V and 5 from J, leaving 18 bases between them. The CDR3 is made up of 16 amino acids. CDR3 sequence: CASSQAAAGTIHEQYF. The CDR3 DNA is TGCGCCAGCAGCCAAGCCGCTGCCGGGACAATCCACGAGCAGTACTTC.

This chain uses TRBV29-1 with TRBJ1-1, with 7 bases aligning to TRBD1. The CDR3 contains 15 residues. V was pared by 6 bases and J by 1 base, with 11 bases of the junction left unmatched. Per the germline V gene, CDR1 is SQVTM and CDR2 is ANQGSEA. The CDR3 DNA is TGCAGCGTATCTTGGACAGGACTGGGGAACACTGAAGCTTTCTTT. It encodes CSVSWTGLGNTEAFF.

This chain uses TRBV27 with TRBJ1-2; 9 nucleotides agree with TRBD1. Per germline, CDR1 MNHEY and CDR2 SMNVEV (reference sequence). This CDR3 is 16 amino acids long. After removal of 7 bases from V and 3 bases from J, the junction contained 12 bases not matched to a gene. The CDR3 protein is CASKGGQGRVYYGYTF. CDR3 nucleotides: TGTGCCAGCAAAGGGGGACAGGGCAGGGTTTACTATGGCTACACCTTC.

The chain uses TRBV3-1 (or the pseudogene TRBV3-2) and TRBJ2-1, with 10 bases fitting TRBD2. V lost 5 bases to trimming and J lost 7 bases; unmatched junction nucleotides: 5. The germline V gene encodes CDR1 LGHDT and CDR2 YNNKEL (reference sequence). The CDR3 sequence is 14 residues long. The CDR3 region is CASSYGTSVNEQFF. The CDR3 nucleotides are TGTGCCAGCAGCTACGGGACTAGCGTTAATGAGCAGTTCTTC.

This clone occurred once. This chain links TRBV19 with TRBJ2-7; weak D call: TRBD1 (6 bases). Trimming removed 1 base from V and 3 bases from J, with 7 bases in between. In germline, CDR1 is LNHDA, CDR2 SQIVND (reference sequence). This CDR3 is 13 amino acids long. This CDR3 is CASSIVQGYEQYF. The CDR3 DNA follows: TGTGCCAGTAGTATAGTACAGGGCTACGAGCAGTACTTC.

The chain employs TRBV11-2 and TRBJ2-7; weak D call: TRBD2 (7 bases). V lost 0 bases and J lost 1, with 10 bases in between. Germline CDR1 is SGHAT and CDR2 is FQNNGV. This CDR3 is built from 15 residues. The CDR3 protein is CASSLDGGRSYEQYF. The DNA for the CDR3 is TGTGCCAGCAGCTTAGACGGGGGGCGATCCTACGAGCAGTACTTC.

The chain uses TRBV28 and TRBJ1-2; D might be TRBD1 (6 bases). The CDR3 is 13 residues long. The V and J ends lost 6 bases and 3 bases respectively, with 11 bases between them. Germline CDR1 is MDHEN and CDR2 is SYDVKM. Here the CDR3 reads CASSIGGHYGYTF. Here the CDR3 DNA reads TGTGCCAGCAGCATTGGGGGCCACTATGGCTACACCTTC.

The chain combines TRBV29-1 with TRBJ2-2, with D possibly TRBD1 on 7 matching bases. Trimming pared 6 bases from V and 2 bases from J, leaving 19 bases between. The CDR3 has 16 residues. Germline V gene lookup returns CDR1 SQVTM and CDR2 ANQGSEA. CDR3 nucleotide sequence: TGCAGCGTGCTGAAGGGGGCCGGGAGTAACACCGGGGAGCTGTTTTTT. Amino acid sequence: CSVLKGAGSNTGELFF.

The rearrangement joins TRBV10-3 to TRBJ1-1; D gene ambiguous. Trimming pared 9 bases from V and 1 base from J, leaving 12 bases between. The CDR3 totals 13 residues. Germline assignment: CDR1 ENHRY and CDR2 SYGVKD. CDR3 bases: TGTGCCATTCGGGGAGATGGGAACACTGAAGCTTTCTTT. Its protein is CAIRGDGNTEAFF.

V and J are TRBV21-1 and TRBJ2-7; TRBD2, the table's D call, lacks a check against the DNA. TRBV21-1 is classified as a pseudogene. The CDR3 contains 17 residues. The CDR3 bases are TGTGCCAGCACCGCCTTAGAGGGATCTGGACTCTCCTACGAGCAGTACTTC. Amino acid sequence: CASTALEGSGLSYEQYF.

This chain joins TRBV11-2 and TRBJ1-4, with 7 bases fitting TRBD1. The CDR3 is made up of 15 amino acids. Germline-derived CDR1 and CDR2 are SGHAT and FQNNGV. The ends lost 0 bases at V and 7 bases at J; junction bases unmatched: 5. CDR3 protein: CASSLDRGWGEKLFF. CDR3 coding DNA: TGTGCCAGCAGCTTAGACAGGGGGTGGGGTGAAAAACTGTTTTTT.

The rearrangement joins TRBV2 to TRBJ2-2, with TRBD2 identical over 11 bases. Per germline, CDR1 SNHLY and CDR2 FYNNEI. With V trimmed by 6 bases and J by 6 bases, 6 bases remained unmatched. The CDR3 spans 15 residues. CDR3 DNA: TGTGCCAGCAGCGAGACTAGCGGGATGCCCGGGGAGCTGTTTTTT. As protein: CASSETSGMPGELFF.

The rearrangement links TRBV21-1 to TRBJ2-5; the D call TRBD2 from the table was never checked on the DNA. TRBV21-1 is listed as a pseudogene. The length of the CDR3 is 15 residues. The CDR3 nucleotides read TGTGCCAGCAGTCCGGCTAGCGGGGTACAAGAGACCCAGTACTTC. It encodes CASSPASGVQETQYF.

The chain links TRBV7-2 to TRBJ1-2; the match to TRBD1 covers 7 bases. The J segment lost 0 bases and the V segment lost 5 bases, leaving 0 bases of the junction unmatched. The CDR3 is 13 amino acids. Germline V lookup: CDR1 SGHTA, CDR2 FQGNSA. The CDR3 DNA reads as TGTGCCAGCAGCGGACAGGCTAACTATGGCTACACCTTC. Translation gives CASSGQANYGYTF. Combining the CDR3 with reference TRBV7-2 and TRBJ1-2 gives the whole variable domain GAGVSQSPSNKVTEKGKDVELRCDPISGHTALYWYRQSLGQGLEFLIYFQGNSAPDKSGLPSDRFSAERTGGSVSTLTIQRTQQEDSAVYLCASSGQANYGYTFGSGTRLTVV.

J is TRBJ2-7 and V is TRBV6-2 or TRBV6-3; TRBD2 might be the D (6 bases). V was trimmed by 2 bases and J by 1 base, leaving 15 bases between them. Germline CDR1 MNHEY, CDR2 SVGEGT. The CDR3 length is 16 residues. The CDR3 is CASSYGSGTPSYEQYF. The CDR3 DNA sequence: TGTGCCAGCAGTTACGGGTCCGGGACTCCTTCCTACGAGCAGTACTTC.

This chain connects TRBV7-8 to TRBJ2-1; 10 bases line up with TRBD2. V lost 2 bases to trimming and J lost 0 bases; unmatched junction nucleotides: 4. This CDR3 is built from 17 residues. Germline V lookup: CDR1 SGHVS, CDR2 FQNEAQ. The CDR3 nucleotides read TGTGCCAGCAGCTTAAGGCTAGCGGGGGACTCCTACAATGAGCAGTTCTTC. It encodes CASSLRLAGDSYNEQFF.

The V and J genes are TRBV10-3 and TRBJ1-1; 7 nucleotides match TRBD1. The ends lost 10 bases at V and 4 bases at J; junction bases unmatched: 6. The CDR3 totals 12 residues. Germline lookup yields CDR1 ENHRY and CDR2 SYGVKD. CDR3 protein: CATQGQGTEAFF. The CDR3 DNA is TGTGCCACACAGGGGCAAGGCACTGAAGCTTTCTTT.

The CDR3 DNA reads as TGTGCCAGCAGTTACTTAAACACCGGGGAGCTGTTTTTT. Its translation is CASSYLNTGELFF. This rearrangement joins TRBV6-5 to TRBJ2-2; the D is unclear. Germline V gene data show CDR1 as MNHEY and CDR2 as SVGAGI. V lost 1 base to trimming and J lost 2 bases, with 2 bases between them. The CDR3 runs 13 residues.

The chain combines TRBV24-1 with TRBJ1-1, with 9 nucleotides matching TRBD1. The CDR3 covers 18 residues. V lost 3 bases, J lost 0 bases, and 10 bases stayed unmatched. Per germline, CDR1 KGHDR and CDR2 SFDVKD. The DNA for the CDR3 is TGTGCCACCAGTGATCCCGCGCCAGGACAGGGGATGAACACTGAAGCTTTCTTT. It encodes CATSDPAPGQGMNTEAFF.

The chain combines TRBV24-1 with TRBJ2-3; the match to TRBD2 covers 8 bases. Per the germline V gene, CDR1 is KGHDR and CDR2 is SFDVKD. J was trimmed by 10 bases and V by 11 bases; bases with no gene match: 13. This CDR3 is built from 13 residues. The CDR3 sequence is CAISTSGPYAQYF. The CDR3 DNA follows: TGTGCCATCAGCACTAGCGGACCCTATGCGCAGTATTTT.

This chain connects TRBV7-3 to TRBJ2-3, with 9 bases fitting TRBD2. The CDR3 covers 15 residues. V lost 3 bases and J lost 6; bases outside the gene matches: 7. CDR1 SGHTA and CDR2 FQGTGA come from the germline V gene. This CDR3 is CASSLSGGQADTQYF. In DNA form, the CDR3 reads TGTGCCAGCAGCTTGAGCGGGGGGCAGGCGGATACGCAGTATTTT.

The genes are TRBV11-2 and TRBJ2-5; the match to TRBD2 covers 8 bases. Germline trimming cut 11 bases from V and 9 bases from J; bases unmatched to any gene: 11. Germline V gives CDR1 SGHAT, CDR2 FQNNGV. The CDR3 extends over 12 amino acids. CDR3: CASGTSGGAQYF. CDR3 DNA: TGTGCCTCCGGGACTAGTGGGGGGGCCCAGTACTTC.

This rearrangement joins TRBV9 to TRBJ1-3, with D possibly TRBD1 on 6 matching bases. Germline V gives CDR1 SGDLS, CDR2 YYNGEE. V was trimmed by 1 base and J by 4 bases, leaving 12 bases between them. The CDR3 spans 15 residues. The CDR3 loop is CASSVTTGYGNTIYF. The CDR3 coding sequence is TGTGCCAGCAGCGTAACTACAGGGTACGGAAACACCATATATTTT.